This entry lists 10 T cell receptor beta chains sequenced from one sample in a study of monozygotic twins with inflammatory bowel disease. One entry per CDR3 protein, without DNA, is what TCRdb gives after re-calling the 5' RACE reads. In total, the table holds some 300,000 distinct CDR3 sequences. The specimen sequenced was blood. The receptor set was obtained from a human donor with ulcerative colitis or Crohn's disease, or a healthy co-twin of an affected twin (not recorded which).

The chain couples TRBV4-3 to TRBJ1-1; TCRdb returns TRBD1, unconfirmable since there is no DNA. Germline V gene sequence: CDR1 LGHNA, CDR2 YSLEER. The CDR3 is made up of 15 amino acids. The chain's CDR3 is CASSQAGQGDTEAFF.

This chain links TRBV28 with TRBJ2-7; TCRdb's D call of TRBD1 is untestable without DNA. CDR1 and CDR2 from the germline V gene are MDHEN and SYDVKM. The CDR3 sequence is 15 residues long. CDR3 residues: CASTFRWGGSYEQYF.

CDR3 sequence reads: CASSPSTSGKSYEQYF. V gene TRBV4-2 combines with J gene TRBJ2-7; the TCRdb call, TRBD2, lacks DNA for checking. The CDR3 contains 16 residues. Germline assignment: CDR1 LGHNA and CDR2 YNFKEQ.

The V and J genes are TRBV12-3 or TRBV12-4 and TRBJ2-3; there is no DNA to check the TCRdb D call of TRBD1. The CDR3 covers 16 residues. CDR3 sequence: CASSPQTVLLIDTQYF.

The chain recombines TRBV20-1 with TRBJ2-7; TCRdb indicates TRBD2, and absent DNA this call remains unverified. Germline V gene sequence: CDR1 DFQATT, CDR2 SNEGSKA (reference sequence). The CDR3 sequence is 15 residues long. CDR3 loop: CSAREAGINYDEQYF.

J is TRBJ2-3 and V is TRBV5-1. Per the germline V gene, CDR1 is SGHRS and CDR2 is YFSETQ. This CDR3 region has 13 residues. CDR3 protein: CASSPLGSDTQYF.

The chain recombines TRBV12-3 or TRBV12-4 with TRBJ2-4; there is no DNA to check the TCRdb D call of TRBD1. This CDR3 region has 15 residues. The CDR3 spells CASSYRTRTGNIQYF.

The chain employs TRBV20-1 and TRBJ2-1. Germline CDR1 reads DFQATT; CDR2 reads SNEGSKA (reference sequence). The CDR3 has 16 amino acids. The CDR3 loop reads CSARDLTHYQNNEQFF.

V is TRBV6-2 or TRBV6-3 and J is TRBJ2-7; no DNA is available, so the TRBD1 call from TCRdb remains unchecked. The CDR3 contains 17 residues. Germline-derived CDR1 and CDR2 are MNHEY and SVGEGT. The CDR3 protein is CASSYGRGARSSYEQYF.

The chain employs TRBV3-1 and TRBJ1-2. The CDR3 consists of 17 residues. Germline CDR1 LGHDT, CDR2 YNNKEL (reference sequence). CDR3: CASSQERSTAASGGYTF.